The 30 T cell receptor beta chains listed next were all sequenced from one sample in a study of control samples from healthy donors and cancer patients. Profiled with immunoSEQ multiplex PCR; TCRdb holds only in-frame clones, not every one. The sample has fewer than 85,000 clones; 91% are singletons. Material for sequencing was blood. Source of these receptors: a man aged 25 to 45 in good health.

V usage is TRBV27 and J usage is TRBJ2-1; tentative D call: TRBD1 (6 bases). The germline V gene encodes CDR1 MNHEY and CDR2 SMNVEV (reference sequence). There are 14 residues in the CDR3. V was clipped by 8 bases and J by 4 bases, with 15 bases between them. CDR3 amino acids: CASGRDTRYNEQFF. The CDR3, as DNA: TGTGCCAGCGGCCGGGACACTCGATACAATGAGCAGTTCTTC.

The chain employs TRBV7-9 and TRBJ2-4; 7 bases match TRBD1. Germline CDR1 SEHNR, CDR2 FQNEAQ (reference sequence). CDR3 length: 15 amino acids. V was pared by 6 bases and J by 1 base, with 6 bases of the junction left unmatched. The DNA for the CDR3 is TGTGCCAGCAGTCTTGACAGGGAGGCCAAAAACATTCAGTACTTC. It translates to CASSLDREAKNIQYF.

The rearrangement joins TRBV11-3 to TRBJ2-1; possible D gene TRBD2, 5 bases. V lost 4 bases and J 7 bases, leaving 17 bases between the germline ends. The CDR3 sequence is 15 residues long. CDR1 is SGHNT and CDR2 is YENEEA in the germline V gene. The CDR3 DNA reads as TGTGCCAGCAGCTCGTCGAGGGAGCCGATAAATGAGCAGTTCTTC. This translates into CASSSSREPINEQFF. Complete variable domain (other parts from reference TRBV11-3 and TRBJ2-1): EAGVVQSPRYKIIEKKQPVAFWCNPISGHNTLYWYLQNLGQGPELLIRYENEEAVDDSQLPKDRFSAERLKGVDSTLKIQPAELGDSAVYLCASSSSREPINEQFFGPGTRLTVL.

The rearrangement links TRBV7-2 to TRBJ1-2; D possibly corresponds to TRBD1 (6 bases). This CDR3 comprises 15 residues. The ends were cut back, 5 bases at V and 5 bases at J, with 18 bases in the middle. The germline V gene has CDR1 SGHTA and CDR2 FQGNSA. The CDR3 spells CASSPGPDRRYGYTF. The CDR3 nucleotides read TGTGCCAGCAGCCCCGGACCAGACAGGAGATATGGCTACACCTTC.

This clone was counted a few times. The chain couples TRBV3-1 (or the pseudogene TRBV3-2) to TRBJ1-2; 11 positions agree with TRBD1. The CDR3 totals 16 residues. V lost 3 bases to trimming and J lost 5 bases; unmatched junction nucleotides: 8. CDR1 and CDR2 from the germline V gene are LGHDT and YNNKEL (reference sequence). The CDR3 coding sequence is TGTGCCAGCAGCCAGGACAGGGGGCTATCACCTTATGGCTACACCTTC. Translated, it gives CASSQDRGLSPYGYTF.

The rearrangement joins TRBV5-8 to TRBJ2-7, with a possible D match to TRBD2 (6 bases). V dropped 4 bases and J dropped 1 base, with 15 bases sitting between them. The CDR3 totals 15 residues. CDR1 SGHTS and CDR2 YDEGEE come from the germline V gene. The CDR3 DNA follows: TGTGCCAGCAGCCGCGGGGACTTATTTTCCTACGAGCAGTACTTC. Protein: CASSRGDLFSYEQYF.

The chain recombines TRBV4-1 with TRBJ1-3; weak D call: TRBD1 (5 bases). Germline V gene data show CDR1 as MGHRA and CDR2 as YSYEKL. The CDR3 is 16 residues long. Trimming removed 1 base from V and 3 bases from J, with 13 bases in between. The CDR3 nucleotides read TGCGCCAGCAGCCAAGGTTTAGGGGACTTTGGAAACACCATATATTTT. Translated, it gives CASSQGLGDFGNTIYF.

This chain joins TRBV29-1 and TRBJ1-1; possible D gene TRBD1, 6 bases. The CDR3 covers 12 residues. The germline V and J ends were trimmed by 6 bases and 10 bases, with 18 bases remaining between them. The germline CDR1 and CDR2 sequences are SQVTM and ANQGSEA. Here the CDR3 reads CSVSKGGQSAFF. The DNA of the CDR3 is TGCAGCGTCTCAAAAGGGGGACAATCAGCTTTCTTT.

The V call is TRBV27, the J call TRBJ2-6; D is unclear. Germline-derived CDR1 and CDR2 are MNHEY and SMNVEV (reference sequence). CDR3 length: 13 residues. The V end lost 6 bases, the J end lost 2 bases, and 5 bases lay between the germline ends. CDR3 residues: CASSLTGANVLTF. The DNA of the CDR3 is TGTGCCAGCAGCCTCACTGGGGCCAACGTCCTGACTTTC.

This rearrangement joins TRBV2 to TRBJ2-1; 7 bases align to TRBD2. Germline CDR1 and CDR2: SNHLY and FYNNEI. CDR3 length: 15 amino acids. The trim removed 7 bases at V and 8 bases at J, leaving 14 bases unmatched. In nucleotides, the CDR3 is TGTGCCAGCATCCCTTGGGTTGGCGGGAGCTATGAGCAGTTCTTC. Its protein is CASIPWVGGSYEQFF.

Concerning this clone: Mismatch with germline at one junction end may stem from a read error. The chain carries TRBV27 and TRBJ1-1; the D gene is possibly TRBD1 (5 bases). The V gene's germline CDR1 is MNHEY and CDR2 SMNVEV (reference sequence). This CDR3 spans 14 amino acids. This CDR3 reads CASSSGLTLEGWVF. CDR3 DNA sequence: TGTGCCAGCAGTTCCGGGTTGACATTAGAGGGGTGGGTCTTT.

V and J are TRBV6-2 or TRBV6-3 and TRBJ2-3; 10 bases line up with TRBD1. The CDR3 length is 16 residues. The germline CDR1 and CDR2 sequences are MNHEY and SVGEGT. Trimming at V came to 5 bases and at J to 11 bases, leaving 16 bases not matched to a gene. Here the CDR3 reads CASSRGTGDPSGVQYF. The CDR3 DNA sequence: TGTGCCAGCAGTAGGGGGACAGGGGACCCGTCTGGAGTGCAGTATTTT.

The chain combines TRBV23-1 with TRBJ1-5, with D maybe TRBD1 (5 bases). TRBV23-1 is flagged as an ORF with uncertain function. The V and J ends lost 2 bases and 6 bases respectively, with 14 bases between them. CDR3 length: 15 residues. In DNA form, the CDR3 reads TGCGCCAGCAGTCAACCGGGACCGCACAGTCAGCCCCAGCATTTT. Its translation: CASSQPGPHSQPQHF.

This clone was seen only once. The chain joins TRBV2 to TRBJ2-2; D gene uncertain. V shed 6 bases and J shed 2 bases, with 10 bases lying between them. The CDR3 length is 14 residues. CDR1 and CDR2 from the germline V gene are SNHLY and FYNNEI. CDR3 in amino acids: CASRLQRNTGELFF. The CDR3 DNA is TGTGCCAGCAGATTACAGAGAAACACCGGGGAGCTGTTTTTT. Full variable domain (missing parts from reference TRBV2 and TRBJ2-2): EPEVTQTPSHQVTQMGQEVILRCVPISNHLYFYWYRQILGQKVEFLVSFYNNEISEKSEIFDDQFSVERPDGSNFTLKIRSTKLEDSAMYFCASRLQRNTGELFFGEGSRLTVL.

This clone was observed a few times. CDR3 in DNA: TGCGCCAGCAGCTTGGGGCGACTAGCGGGGGACTACGAGCAGTACTTC. Translating it yields CASSLGRLAGDYEQYF. V and J are TRBV5-1 and TRBJ2-7; 12 bases match TRBD2. Trimming at V came to 0 bases and at J to 3 bases, leaving 4 bases not matched to a gene. In germline, CDR1 is SGHRS, CDR2 YFSETQ. CDR3 length equals 16 residues.

This clone is a singleton in its sample. This chain uses TRBV7-3 with TRBJ1-1; D not certain. V lost 9 bases, J lost 11 bases, and 25 bases lay in between. Germline values: CDR1 SGHTA, CDR2 FQGTGA. This CDR3 comprises 14 residues. The DNA of the CDR3 is TGTGCCAGTTCGACCCCACGCCCCCGAGGTGACGCTTTCTTT. Translation: CASSTPRPRGDAFF.

The gene calls are TRBV15 and TRBJ2-3, with D maybe TRBD2 (6 bases). Germline CDR1 LNHNV, CDR2 YYDKDF (reference sequence). Trimming shortened V by 3 bases and J by 2 bases, and 12 bases separated the two germline ends. The CDR3 contains 15 residues. Here the CDR3 reads CATSSWWGDTDTQYF. Here the CDR3 DNA reads TGTGCCACCAGCAGCTGGTGGGGGGACACAGATACGCAGTATTTT.

This chain uses TRBV5-1 with TRBJ2-1; TRBD2 agrees at 12 bases. Germline CDR1 and CDR2: SGHRS and YFSETQ. This CDR3 region has 16 residues. V dropped 4 bases and J dropped 3; count of bases not matched to a gene: 5. The CDR3 nucleotides read TGCGCCAGCAGCCCTCCTAGCGGGGGGGTCTACAATGAGCAGTTCTTC. Encoded protein: CASSPPSGGVYNEQFF.

The CDR3 nucleotides are TGCAGCGTTGAAGAATCGCTCGACAGGGGGATCGAGCAGTACTTC. It specifies CSVEESLDRGIEQYF. V and J are TRBV29-1 and TRBJ2-7, with 9 bases matching TRBD1. The trim removed 0 bases at V and 6 bases at J, leaving 9 bases unmatched. The CDR3 has 15 residues. Per the germline V gene, CDR1 is SQVTM and CDR2 is ANQGSEA.

The rearrangement uses TRBV7-6 and TRBJ2-7; 9 nucleotides align to TRBD1. This CDR3 spans 16 amino acids. CDR1 and CDR2 from the germline V gene are SGHVS and FNYEAQ. The V segment lost 2 bases and the J segment 5 bases; nucleotides outside the gene matches: 10. The DNA of the CDR3 is TGTGCCAGCAGCTTAACGGGGGGTACAGGGGGCGACGAGCAGTACTTC. Translation: CASSLTGGTGGDEQYF.

J is TRBJ2-7 and V is TRBV20-1; perhaps TRBD2 as D (5 bases). The CDR3 has 10 amino acids. Germline V gene sequence: CDR1 DFQATT, CDR2 SNEGSKA (reference sequence). Trimming cost V 6 bases and J 6 bases, with 9 bases left between them. The CDR3 nucleotides are TGCAGTGCGGGAGAGTTCGAGCAGTACTTC. It is translated as CSAGEFEQYF.

The chain combines TRBV19 with TRBJ1-1; TRBD1 matches 8 bases. This CDR3 is built from 13 residues. CDR1 and CDR2 (germline): LNHDA, SQIVND (reference sequence). Trimming at V came to 4 bases and at J to 7 bases, leaving 5 bases not matched to a gene. The CDR3 spells CASSKGQGREAFF. For the CDR3, the DNA is TGTGCCAGTAGTAAAGGACAGGGACGTGAAGCTTTCTTT.

The chain uses TRBV15 and TRBJ1-2; D call uncertain. The ends were cut back, 4 bases at V and 6 bases at J, with 12 bases in the middle. The germline V gene has CDR1 LNHNV and CDR2 YYDKDF (reference sequence). The CDR3 runs 13 residues. CDR3 DNA: TGTGCCACCAGCATTAAGGAATCGGATGGCTACACCTTC. The encoded protein is CATSIKESDGYTF. Complete variable domain (other parts from reference TRBV15 and TRBJ1-2): DAMVIQNPRYQVTQFGKPVTLSCSQTLNHNVMYWYQQKSSQAPKLLFHYYDKDFNNEADTPDNFQSRRPNTSFCFLDIRSPGLGDTAMYLCATSIKESDGYTFGSGTRLTVV.

This clone was picked up a small number of times. J is TRBJ2-7 and V is TRBV4-1, with TRBD1 matching over 9 bases. The J segment lost 2 bases and the V segment lost 4 bases, leaving 9 bases of the junction unmatched. Germline-derived CDR1 and CDR2 are MGHRA and YSYEKL. This CDR3 comprises 16 residues. The CDR3 spells CASSPTGTGNTYEQYF. CDR3 in DNA: TGCGCCAGCAGCCCCACCGGGACAGGGAATACCTACGAGCAGTACTTC.

This clone has a handful of counts. The chain couples TRBV5-6 to TRBJ1-2; D remains ambiguous. The CDR3 totals 11 residues. The V gene lost 1 base and the J gene lost 5 bases, with 3 bases spanning the gap. CDR1 SGHDT and CDR2 YYEEEE come from the germline V gene. The chain's CDR3 is CASSLRYGYTF. The CDR3 DNA reads TGTGCCAGCAGCTTGAGGTATGGCTACACCTTC.

This chain joins TRBV7-2 and TRBJ2-3; TRBD2 matches at 15 bases. The J segment lost 0 bases and the V segment lost 4 bases, leaving 5 bases of the junction unmatched. The CDR3 is made up of 18 amino acids. CDR1 and CDR2 (germline): SGHTA, FQGNSA. The CDR3 spells CASSSGLAGGPSTDTQYF. The CDR3, as DNA: TGTGCCAGCAGCTCGGGACTAGCGGGGGGACCTAGCACAGATACGCAGTATTTT.

The CDR3 loop reads CASSLYRQRGTEAFF. CDR3 nucleotide sequence: TGTGCCAGCAGTTTATACCGACAGAGAGGCACTGAAGCTTTCTTT. The chain couples TRBV28 to TRBJ1-1, with D possibly matching TRBD1 (5 bases). CDR3 length equals 15 residues. Trimming removed 1 base at V and 4 bases at J, with 13 bases between. Per germline, CDR1 MDHEN and CDR2 SYDVKM.

This clone appeared once. V and J are TRBV5-4 and TRBJ1-2; 10 bases fit TRBD1. V dropped 3 bases and J dropped 8; count of bases not matched to a gene: 13. The germline CDR1 and CDR2 sequences are SGHNT and YYREEE (reference sequence). CDR3 length equals 16 residues. CDR3 residues: CASSSGPDRGLYGYTF. In DNA, the CDR3 is TGTGCCAGCAGCTCCGGGCCCGACAGGGGGCTTTACGGCTACACCTTC.

The chain joins TRBV7-8 to TRBJ2-5; tentative D call: TRBD2 (7 bases). The germline V gene has CDR1 SGHVS and CDR2 FQNEAQ. This CDR3 has 13 amino acids. Deletions cut 5 bases from V and 5 bases from J, with 12 bases between. In nucleotides, the CDR3 is TGTGCCAGCAGCCCAGGGGAGGGGGAGACCCAGTACTTC. Its protein product is CASSPGEGETQYF.

The chain uses TRBV19 and TRBJ2-7; 8 bases map to TRBD2. The CDR3 contains 13 residues. Germline V gene sequence: CDR1 LNHDA, CDR2 SQIVND (reference sequence). Trimming took 8 bases from V and 0 from J; bases not matched to a gene: 3. The CDR3 sequence: CASSSGSSYEQYF. The CDR3 nucleotides are TGTGCCAGTTCGAGCGGGAGCTCCTACGAGCAGTACTTC.